Listed below are T cell receptor beta chains from one sample, sequenced in a study of T-cell memory formation after mild COVID-19. TCRdb ran MiXCR on the 5' RACE reads and lists one entry per CDR3 protein. Of hundreds of thousands of distinct CDR3 sequences in the sample, 28% were seen once. Sequencing was performed on PBMCs or a T cell subset sorted from them (not recorded which). These receptors were taken from an adult woman who had mild COVID-19 (a few samples of this study predate the infection). Cell type and time point are not known. The CDR3 runs from the conserved cysteine through the conserved F or W. The D gene is left open where the match is weak. Not all rows give a size; the values are once, few, many and, for expanded clones, a class.

TGTGCCAGCAGCCAGACACCGGGACAGGGGGCGTACGAGCAGTACTTC	CASSQTPGQGAYEQYF	16	TRBV4-2	TRBJ2-7	.	TRBD1
TGTGCCAGCAGGTCCGGGCGGGACTCCTACGAGCAGTACTTC	CASRSGRDSYEQYF	14	TRBV7-2	TRBJ2-7	few	.
TGCGCCAGCAGCCTCGACGGGATCACAGATACGCAGTATTTT	CASSLDGITDTQYF	14	TRBV4-1	TRBJ2-3	few	.
TGTGCCAGCAGTTACTCGATAGCGGGTCAATGGCCCCAGCATTTT	CASSYSIAGQWPQHF	15	TRBV6-2/TRBV6-3	TRBJ1-5	.	.
TGCAGCGTGACTGGACAGGGGTCGGAGCCCCAGCATTTT	CSVTGQGSEPQHF	13	TRBV29-1	TRBJ1-5	few	TRBD1
TGTGCCAGCAGCTGGGGACTAGGCATCCAAGAGACCCAGTACTTC	CASSWGLGIQETQYF	15	TRBV11-2	TRBJ2-5	.	TRBD2
TGCGCCAGCAGCCAAGGTGGCTACCGATCCTACAATGAGCAGTTCTTC	CASSQGGYRSYNEQFF	16	TRBV4-3	TRBJ2-1	.	.
TGTGCCAGCAGGCCGGGACAGGGGGCGAATGAGCAGTTCTTC	CASRPGQGANEQFF	14	TRBV6-5	TRBJ2-1	.	TRBD1
TGTGCCAGCAGTTACCCCGGGACAGGCTACGAGCAGTACTTC	CASSYPGTGYEQYF	14	TRBV6-6	TRBJ2-7	.	TRBD1
TGCGCCAGCAGTATCAGGCCCTACAATGAGCAGTTCTTC	CASSIRPYNEQFF	13	TRBV5-1	TRBJ2-1	few	.
TGTGCCAGCAGTCAATCGTCGGGCAATTACTATGGCTACACCTTC	CASSQSSGNYYGYTF	15	TRBV12-3/TRBV12-4	TRBJ1-2	.	.
TGCGCCAGCAGCTTGCTCCAGGCGAATGAAAAACTGTTTTTT	CASSLLQANEKLFF	14	TRBV5-1	TRBJ1-4	few	.
TGTGCCAGCAGCCGAGCGGGGCCAACCTACGAGCAGTACTTC	CASSRAGPTYEQYF	14	TRBV7-2	TRBJ2-7	.	TRBD2
TGTGCCAGCAGCTTAGGGTCGGGCCCCCACTCTGGAAACACCATATATTTT	CASSLGSGPHSGNTIYF	17	TRBV7-6	TRBJ1-3	.	.
TGTGCCAGCAGCGTAGACCTATCTACTCCCACAACTAATGAAAAACTGTTTTTT	CASSVDLSTPTTNEKLFF	18	TRBV9	TRBJ1-4	.	.
TGTGCCAGCAGCGTACTGGGCCTCTTAACAGATACGCAGTATTTT	CASSVLGLLTDTQYF	15	TRBV9	TRBJ2-3	.	.
TGTGCCAGCAGCTTGGGGGGTTCGGACACCGGGGAGCTGTTTTTT	CASSLGGSDTGELFF	15	TRBV13	TRBJ2-2	few	.
TGTGCCAGCATCCCGGACAGGGGGCCCACTGAAGCTTTCTTT	CASIPDRGPTEAFF	14	TRBV2	TRBJ1-1	.	TRBD1
TGTGCCAGCAGTTACGGACTAGCCAAAAACATTCAGTACTTC	CASSYGLAKNIQYF	14	TRBV6-2/TRBV6-3	TRBJ2-4	few	.
TGCGCCAGCAGCTTGGGACAGGGGGTGCAGTACTTC	CASSLGQGVQYF	12	TRBV5-1	TRBJ2-7	few	TRBD1
TGTGCCAGCAGCCCTAGTACTGAAGCTTTCTTT	CASSPSTEAFF	11	TRBV12-3/TRBV12-4	TRBJ1-1	.	.
TGCAGTGCTAGTCCCTACGGACTAGCGGGAGTATCCTACAATGAGCAGTTCTTC	CSASPYGLAGVSYNEQFF	18	TRBV20-1	TRBJ2-1	few	TRBD2
TGTGCCAGCAGCCACTCCGACCGGGACCCGTACGAGCAGTACTTC	CASSHSDRDPYEQYF	15	TRBV7-9	TRBJ2-7	.	.
TGTGCCAGCAGTCCCGGACTAGAGAACGAGCAGTACTTC	CASSPGLENEQYF	13	TRBV12-3/TRBV12-4	TRBJ2-7	few	TRBD2
TGCAGTGCTAGAGGAGACCGCTCCTACAATGAGCAGTTCTTC	CSARGDRSYNEQFF	14	TRBV20-1	TRBJ2-1	few	.
TGTGCCAGTAGTGAACAGGGGGGAATAGACACTGAAGCTTTCTTT	CASSEQGGIDTEAFF	15	TRBV19	TRBJ1-1	.	TRBD1
TGTGCCAGTAGTTCCGGACAGGGAGGCTTTAGCAATCAGCCCCAGCATTTT	CASSSGQGGFSNQPQHF	17	TRBV19	TRBJ1-5	.	TRBD1
TGCAGTGCTAGAGATGGTGTGGGGGCACTGAACACTGAAGCTTTCTTT	CSARDGVGALNTEAFF	16	TRBV20-1	TRBJ1-1	.	.
TGTGCCAGCAGCGTAGCTACAGATACGCAGTATTTT	CASSVATDTQYF	12	TRBV9	TRBJ2-3	.	.
TGTGCCAGCAGTTACCTTAGGGTAGCCACGGATGGCTACACCTTC	CASSYLRVATDGYTF	15	TRBV6-5	TRBJ1-2	few	.
TGTGCCAGCAGTTACGCGGGAGGAGGCACAGATACGCAGTATTTT	CASSYAGGGTDTQYF	15	TRBV6-6	TRBJ2-3	few	TRBD2
TGTGCCAGCAGAGCTACAGTTACTAGCTCTGGAAACACCATATATTTT	CASRATVTSSGNTIYF	16	TRBV2	TRBJ1-3	.	.
TGTGCCAGCAGTCGGGGGGGCTTCGGTACAGATACGCAGTATTTT	CASSRGGFGTDTQYF	15	TRBV4-2	TRBJ2-3	.	TRBD2
TGCGCCAGCAGCCATCGGGCAGACCCCAAAAACATTCAGTACTTC	CASSHRADPKNIQYF	15	TRBV4-1	TRBJ2-4	few	.